This T cell receptor (beta chain) was sequenced during a study of Graves' ophthalmopathy and Graves' hyperthyroidism. General study results and limits: The authors also found most expanded thyroid clonotypes above 0.001 frequency in blood.

Stable hyperthyroidism denotes an absence of ophthalmopathy throughout 18 months of follow-up. Other autoimmune disease, uncontrolled infection, pregnancy and lactation led to exclusion. The PBMCs were taken from roughly 9.3 ml of fresh peripheral blood. A remark on this clonotype: Its antigen is unknown.

Amplified material comprised TCR beta CDR3 regions derived from RNA transcripts. HTBI-primed first-round RT-PCR preceded second-round multiplex PCR. TCRdb analysed the multiplex PCR reads with MiXCR anew, one entry per CDR3 protein. The table shows roughly 400,000 distinct CDR3 sequences, with about a sixth occurring only once. The CDR3 spans 12 residues. Trimming cost V 10 bases and J 7 bases, with 16 bases left between them. The sequence came from an adult woman with stable Graves' hyperthyroidism. Sequences were obtained from peripheral blood. The chain links TRBV12-3 or TRBV12-4 to TRBJ2-5, with D tentatively TRBD1 (6 bases). CDR3 amino acids: CANRNLQGTQYF. The CDR3, as DNA: TGTGCCAACAGAAACTTACAGGGGACCCAGTACTTC.